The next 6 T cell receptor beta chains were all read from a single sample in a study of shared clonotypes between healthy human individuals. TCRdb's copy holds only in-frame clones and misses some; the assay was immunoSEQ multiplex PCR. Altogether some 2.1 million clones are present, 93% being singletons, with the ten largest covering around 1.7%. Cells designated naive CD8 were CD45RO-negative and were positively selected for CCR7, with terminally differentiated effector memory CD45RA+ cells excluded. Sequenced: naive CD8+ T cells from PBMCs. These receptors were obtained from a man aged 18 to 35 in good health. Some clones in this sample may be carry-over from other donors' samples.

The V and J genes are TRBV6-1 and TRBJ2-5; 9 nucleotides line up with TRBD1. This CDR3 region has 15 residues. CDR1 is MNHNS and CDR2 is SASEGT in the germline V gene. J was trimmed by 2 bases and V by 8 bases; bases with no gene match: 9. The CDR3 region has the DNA TGTGCCAGCTCAGGGACAGGGATGGAACAAGAGACCCAGTACTTC. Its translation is CASSGTGMEQETQYF.

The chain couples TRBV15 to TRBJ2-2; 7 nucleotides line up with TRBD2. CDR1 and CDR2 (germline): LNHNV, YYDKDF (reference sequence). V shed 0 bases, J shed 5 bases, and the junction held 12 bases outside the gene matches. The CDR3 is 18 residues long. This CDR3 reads CATSRDKGGEVGTGELFF. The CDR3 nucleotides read TGTGCCACCAGCAGAGATAAGGGAGGGGAGGTCGGGACCGGGGAGCTGTTTTTT.

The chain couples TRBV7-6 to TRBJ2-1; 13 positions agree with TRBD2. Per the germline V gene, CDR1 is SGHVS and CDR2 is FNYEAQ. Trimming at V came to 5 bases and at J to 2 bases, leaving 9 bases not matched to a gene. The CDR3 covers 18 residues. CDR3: CASSLTSGRARAYNEQFF. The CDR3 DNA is TGTGCCAGCAGCCTTACTAGCGGGAGGGCCCGTGCCTACAATGAGCAGTTCTTC.

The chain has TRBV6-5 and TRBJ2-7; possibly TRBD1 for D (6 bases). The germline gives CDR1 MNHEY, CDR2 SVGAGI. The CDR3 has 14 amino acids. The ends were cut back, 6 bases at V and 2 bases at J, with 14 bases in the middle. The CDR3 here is CASSGDTDPYEQYF. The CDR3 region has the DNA TGTGCCAGCAGCGGGGACACCGACCCCTACGAGCAGTACTTC.

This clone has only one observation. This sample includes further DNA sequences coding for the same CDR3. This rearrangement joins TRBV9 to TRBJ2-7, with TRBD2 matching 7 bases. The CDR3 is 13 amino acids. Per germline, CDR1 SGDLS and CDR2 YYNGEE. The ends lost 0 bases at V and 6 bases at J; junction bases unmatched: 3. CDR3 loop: CASSVGGSSEQYF. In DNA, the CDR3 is TGTGCCAGCAGCGTAGGCGGGAGCAGCGAGCAGTACTTC. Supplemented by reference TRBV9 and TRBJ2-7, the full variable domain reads DSGVTQTPKHLITATGQRVTLRCSPRSGDLSVYWYQQSLDQGLQFLIQYYNGEERAKGNILERFSAQQFPDLHSELNLSSLELGDSALYFCASSVGGSSEQYFGPGTRLTVT.

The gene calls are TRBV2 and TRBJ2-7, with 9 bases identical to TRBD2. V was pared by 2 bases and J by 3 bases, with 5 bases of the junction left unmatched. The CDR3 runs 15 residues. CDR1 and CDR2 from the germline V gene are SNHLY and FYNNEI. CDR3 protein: CASSERREGIYEQYF. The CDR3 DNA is TGTGCCAGCAGTGAAAGGCGGGAGGGCATCTACGAGCAGTACTTC.